A single sample gave rise to the 24 T cell receptor beta chains below, sequenced in a study of cytomegalovirus exposure and HLA in healthy donors. Clones were sequenced by immunoSEQ multiplex PCR, and TCRdb holds only the in-frame ones, with some missing. The profile shows about 160,000 clones, roughly nine tenths of them singletons. Sequenced: PBMCs. The receptors originated from a woman aged 25 to 45 in good health and CMV-seronegative.

The chain combines TRBV4-3 with TRBJ2-2, with D possibly called TRBD1 or TRBD2 (5 bases each). This CDR3 is built from 15 residues. Germline CDR1 LGHNA, CDR2 YSLEER. V shed 1 base and J shed 3 bases, with 9 bases lying between them. In DNA form, the CDR3 reads TGCGCCAGCAGCCAAGGAAGGGGAGACACCGGGGAGCTGTTTTTT. Its translation: CASSQGRGDTGELFF.

This rearrangement joins TRBV14 to TRBJ2-2, with TRBD2 identical over 7 bases. Germline values: CDR1 SGHDN, CDR2 FVKESK. V was clipped by 1 base and J by 5 bases; unmatched bases: 4. The CDR3 is 15 amino acids. CDR3: CASSQAGGGTGELFF. CDR3 sequence (DNA): TGTGCCAGCAGCCAAGCGGGCGGGGGAACCGGGGAGCTGTTTTTT.

This rearrangement joins TRBV6-5 to TRBJ2-1; D is perhaps TRBD2 (6 bases). V lost 2 bases and J 9 bases, leaving 14 bases between the germline ends. Germline CDR1 and CDR2: MNHEY and SVGAGI. The CDR3 runs to 14 residues. The CDR3 DNA sequence: TGTGCCAGCAGTTACCCCGGAGGGGCCGGTGAGCAGTTCTTC. Its protein is CASSYPGGAGEQFF.

The V and J genes are TRBV7-8 and TRBJ1-4; D remains unclear. This CDR3 is 15 amino acids long. The germline gives CDR1 SGHVS, CDR2 FQNEAQ. Deletions cut 5 bases from V and 8 bases from J, with 18 bases between. CDR3 in amino acids: CASSAQDQLREKLFF. The CDR3 bases are TGTGCCAGCAGCGCCCAGGACCAGTTGCGGGAAAAACTGTTTTTT.

The chain recombines TRBV2 with TRBJ2-1; D possibly corresponds to TRBD1 (7 bases). CDR3 size: 14 residues. Germline CDR1 SNHLY, CDR2 FYNNEI. Trimming shortened V by 8 bases and J by 7 bases, and 18 bases separated the two germline ends. The CDR3 spells CASVGQARGNEQFF. The DNA of the CDR3 is TGTGCCAGCGTAGGACAGGCCCGGGGGAATGAGCAGTTCTTC. Using reference TRBV2 and TRBJ2-1 for the parts outside the CDR3, the full variable domain is EPEVTQTPSHQVTQMGQEVILRCVPISNHLYFYWYRQILGQKVEFLVSFYNNEISEKSEIFDDQFSVERPDGSNFTLKIRSTKLEDSAMYFCASVGQARGNEQFFGPGTRLTVL.

This chain joins TRBV28 and TRBJ2-7, with 10 bases identical to TRBD2. The trim removed 6 bases at V and 1 base at J, leaving 0 bases unmatched. Per the germline V gene, CDR1 is MDHEN and CDR2 is SYDVKM. The CDR3 totals 13 residues. CDR3 DNA: TGTGCCAGCAGGACTAGCGGGTCCTACGAGCAGTACTTC. Encoded protein: CASRTSGSYEQYF.

The chain is built from TRBV28 and TRBJ2-7; no clear D gene. Trimming left V 3 bases short and J 4 bases short, with 10 bases between. The CDR3 has 13 amino acids. Germline loops: CDR1 MDHEN, CDR2 SYDVKM. The CDR3 spells CASSFIRPYEQYF. In DNA form, the CDR3 reads TGTGCCAGCAGTTTCATACGGCCATACGAGCAGTACTTC.

This chain links TRBV5-1 with TRBJ1-4, with D tentatively TRBD1 (5 bases). Trimming stripped 4 bases from V and 2 bases from J, with 15 bases between. The CDR3 runs 16 residues. Germline V gene data show CDR1 as SGHRS and CDR2 as YFSETQ. DNA for the CDR3: TGCGCCAGCAGCCCAGGACAAATCCCTACTAATGAAAAACTGTTTTTT. It is translated as CASSPGQIPTNEKLFF. The variable domain in full, completed from reference TRBV5-1 and TRBJ1-4, reads KAGVTQTPRYLIKTRGQQVTLSCSPISGHRSVSWYQQTPGQGLQFLFEYFSETQRNKGNFPGRFSGRQFSNSRSEMNVSTLELGDSALYLCASSPGQIPTNEKLFFGSGTQLSVL.

V gene TRBV5-1 combines with J gene TRBJ1-2; D is undetermined. CDR1 SGHRS and CDR2 YFSETQ come from the germline V gene. V gave up 2 bases and J gave up 4 bases, with 6 bases separating them. This CDR3 contains 12 residues. CDR3 in DNA: TGCGCCAGCAGCTTTGACCTCTATGGCTACACCTTC. Translating it yields CASSFDLYGYTF.

This chain uses TRBV5-1 with TRBJ2-3; perhaps TRBD1 as D (6 bases). Germline lookup yields CDR1 SGHRS and CDR2 YFSETQ. This CDR3 comprises 13 residues. V lost 4 bases, J lost 5 bases, and 11 bases lay in between. Written as DNA, the CDR3 is TGCGCCAGCAGCAAGACAGGCGGAGATACGCAGTATTTT. Its protein is CASSKTGGDTQYF.

This chain joins TRBV28 and TRBJ1-5; unclear D gene. This CDR3 contains 15 residues. CDR1 is MDHEN and CDR2 is SYDVKM in the germline V gene. Deletions cut 3 bases from V and 5 bases from J, with 14 bases between. CDR3 protein: CASSFGRQDYQPQHF. The CDR3 nucleotides are TGTGCCAGCAGTTTCGGGCGACAAGACTATCAGCCCCAGCATTTT.

This clone was picked up a small number of times. The chain combines TRBV19 with TRBJ1-1; D is undetermined. The CDR3 extends over 13 amino acids. CDR1 LNHDA and CDR2 SQIVND come from the germline V gene (reference sequence). Trimming removed 3 bases at V and 0 bases at J, with 5 bases between. The CDR3 spells CASSMDLNTEAFF. CDR3 bases: TGTGCCAGTAGTATGGACTTGAACACTGAAGCTTTCTTT.

The V call is TRBV7-6, the J call TRBJ2-3; TRBD1 agrees at 9 bases. The CDR3 spans 15 residues. V was clipped by 2 bases and J by 6 bases; unmatched bases: 6. Looked up from germline, CDR1 is SGHVS and CDR2 is FNYEAQ. This CDR3 reads CASSLFTGGRDTQYF. The CDR3 DNA sequence: TGTGCCAGCAGCTTATTTACAGGGGGCCGGGATACGCAGTATTTT.

The gene calls are TRBV15 and TRBJ1-5, with 9 bases lining up with TRBD1. The CDR3 sequence is 15 residues long. V trimming: 3 bases; J trimming: 8 bases; junction bases outside the gene matches: 8. The V gene's germline CDR1 is LNHNV and CDR2 YYDKDF (reference sequence). The CDR3 coding sequence is TGTGCCACCAGCAGGAATACAGGGGGCGTCGAGCCCCAGCATTTT. As protein: CATSRNTGGVEPQHF.

This clone has more than one count but fewer than ten. The chain is built from TRBV30 and TRBJ2-2, with D unclear. The CDR3 covers 12 residues. Germline V lookup: CDR1 GTSNPN, CDR2 SVGIG (reference sequence). Trimming cost V 2 bases and J 7 bases, with 8 bases left between them. Here the CDR3 DNA reads TGTGCCTGGAGTAGAGGAGTCGGGGAGCTGTTTTTT. It is translated as CAWSRGVGELFF.

J is TRBJ2-3 and V is TRBV7-9; D gene ambiguous. Deletions cut 5 bases from V and 4 bases from J, with 13 bases between. The CDR3 covers 14 residues. Germline CDR1 and CDR2: SEHNR and FQNEAQ (reference sequence). CDR3 nucleotide sequence: TGTGCCAGCAGCATACCGACGGCCGCAGATACGCAGTATTTT. Amino acids: CASSIPTAADTQYF.

V gene TRBV2 combines with J gene TRBJ2-6, with TRBD1 matching over 9 bases. The V gene's germline CDR1 is SNHLY and CDR2 FYNNEI. The junction had 14 bases not matched to a gene; V was cut back by 10 bases and J by 4 bases. The CDR3 length is 17 residues. DNA for the CDR3: TGTGCCACGTTACCGGGACAGGGCCTTCTGGGGGCCAACGTCCTGACTTTC. Protein sequence: CATLPGQGLLGANVLTF.

CDR3 nucleotide sequence: TGTGCCAGCAGCTTGGGGGTACGTACAATCGTCTACGAGCAGTACTTC. This translates into CASSLGVRTIVYEQYF. The chain carries TRBV5-4 and TRBJ2-7, with D unclear. This CDR3 region has 16 residues. Germline CDR1 SGHNT, CDR2 YYREEE (reference sequence). V lost 0 bases and J lost 3, with 16 bases in between.

The chain couples TRBV5-6 to TRBJ2-7, with 9 bases identical to TRBD2. The V segment lost 2 bases and the J segment 6 bases; nucleotides outside the gene matches: 6. Per germline, CDR1 SGHDT and CDR2 YYEEEE. This CDR3 has 14 amino acids. This CDR3 is CASSFPGLASEQYF. CDR3 nucleotides: TGTGCCAGCAGCTTCCCGGGACTAGCCTCCGAGCAGTACTTC.

V and J are TRBV25-1 and TRBJ1-1; D gene ambiguous. Germline V gene lookup returns CDR1 MGHDK and CDR2 SYGVNS. The CDR3 is 12 residues long. V was shortened by 5 bases and J by 1 base, with 5 bases between the two germline ends. The CDR3 DNA follows: TGTGCCAGCAGTTGGCAGAACACTGAAGCTTTCTTT. This encodes CASSWQNTEAFF.

The V call is TRBV7-3, the J call TRBJ1-1; the match to TRBD1 covers 8 bases. V was pared by 6 bases and J by 9 bases, with 6 bases of the junction left unmatched. This CDR3 is built from 12 residues. Per the germline V gene, CDR1 is SGHTA and CDR2 is FQGTGA. This CDR3 is CASRPDRGKAFF. The CDR3 DNA follows: TGTGCCAGCAGACCCGACAGGGGTAAAGCTTTCTTT.

The chain uses TRBV28 and TRBJ2-3; 11 bases line up with TRBD2. Germline CDR1 and CDR2: MDHEN and SYDVKM. The CDR3 is 19 residues long. V shed 3 bases, J shed 6 bases, and the junction held 17 bases outside the gene matches. CDR3 sequence reads: CASSFITSTSGSLRDTQYF. In DNA form, the CDR3 reads TGTGCCAGCAGTTTCATAACCTCCACTAGCGGGAGTCTTCGTGATACGCAGTATTTT.

The chain couples TRBV7-9 to TRBJ1-1; 9 bases line up with TRBD1. V lost 5 bases and J lost 3; bases outside the gene matches: 10. The CDR3 sequence is 16 residues long. Germline CDR1 and CDR2: SEHNR and FQNEAQ (reference sequence). Here the CDR3 DNA reads TGTGCCAGCAGCCTATCCGGGACAGGGCGTTACACTGAAGCTTTCTTT. Translating gives CASSLSGTGRYTEAFF.

This chain uses TRBV9 with TRBJ1-4; TRBD1 matches at 10 bases. The germline V gene has CDR1 SGDLS and CDR2 YYNGEE. The junction had 0 bases not matched to a gene; V was cut back by 2 bases and J by 5 bases. This CDR3 contains 14 residues. The CDR3, as DNA: TGTGCCAGCAGCGTGACAGGGGGCAATGAAAAACTGTTTTTT. This sequence encodes CASSVTGGNEKLFF.